This T cell receptor beta chain came from a study of human T cells and chemical hapten exposure. This clonotype was seen a handful of times. Separate cDNA molecules received unique molecular identifiers, which the library attached to them. MiXCR, applied by TCRdb to the RACE reads, yields one record per CDR3 protein. Of 210,000 or so distinct CDR3 sequences listed, approximately 26% are singletons. Time point of the sample: patch test 3, about 24 weeks after DPC sensitization. Treatment given: therapeutic diphenylcyclopropenone sensitization with weekly scalp DPC. The template was total RNA from unfractionated whole blood. Here the sequenced sample was whole blood, taken in connection with sensitization to the hapten diphenylcyclopropenone (DPC). The sequence was obtained from a middle-aged woman with alopecia areata. Some clones in this sample may be carry-over from other donors' samples.

The CDR3 loop reads CASSPGGSGNQPQHF. CDR3 DNA sequence: TGTGCCAGCAGTCCCGGGGGGAGCGGCAATCAGCCCCAGCATTTT. The chain combines TRBV27 with TRBJ1-5; a weak D match, TRBD1 (5 bases). Between the trimmed V and J ends, which lost 5 bases and 2 bases, there was a span of 13 bases. The germline gives CDR1 MNHEY, CDR2 SMNVEV (reference sequence). The CDR3 loop spans 15 amino acids.